A selection of T cell receptor beta chains follows, all from one sample in a study of metastatic and nonmetastatic thyroid tumors. TCRdb re-analyzed the PCR reads through MiXCR. The table records 30,000 or so clones, about 18% of them present only once. The material sequenced was blood. These receptors came from a female donor with papillary thyroid cancer or a benign thyroid nodule (not recorded which). Some clones in this sample may be carry-over from other donors' samples. Each CDR3 is given with its conserved first and last residue. A D gene is named only where the DNA matches it firmly. Expanded clones are given a class, and other clones once, few, many or no size at all.

cdr3_nt,cdr3_aa,d_call,clone_size,v_call,j_call
TGTGCCAGCAGTTCGGGGACAAAAAGCCCATACGAGCAGTACTTC,CASSSGTKSPYEQYF,.,.,TRBV27,TRBJ2-7
TGTGCCAGCAGTTACTCTGGGATCGGCTATGGCTACACCTTC,CASSYSGIGYGYTF,.,many,TRBV6-6,TRBJ1-2
TGTGCCAGCAGCTTATCAGACATCTCCTACGAGCAGTACTTC,CASSLSDISYEQYF,.,many,TRBV7-2,TRBJ2-7
TGTGCCTGGAGTGATGCGGGGGGCGAATCCCAGCATTTT,CAWSDAGGESQHF,.,many,TRBV30,TRBJ1-5
TGTGCCAGCAGTTTGAAAGAGACCCAGTACTTC,CASSLKETQYF,.,medium-sized,TRBV27,TRBJ2-5
TGCGCCAGCAGAGTGACAGGGGAGATAACTGAAGCTTTCTTT,CASRVTGEITEAFF,TRBD1,.,TRBV5-1,TRBJ1-1
TGTGCCAGCAGGGTTTCGGGTTCGGGTGAGACCCAGTACTTC,CASRVSGSGETQYF,.,.,TRBV14,TRBJ2-5
TGTGCCAGCTCACCGACGCATGATCAGGCTTCACCCCTCCACTTT,CASSPTHDQASPLHF,.,.,TRBV18,TRBJ1-6
TGTGCCAGCATCCCTCGGGGAAACACCATATATTTT,CASIPRGNTIYF,.,many,TRBV6-1,TRBJ1-3
TGTGCCAGCAGGAAGTGGCAGGGGGCCTACGAGCAGTACTTC,CASRKWQGAYEQYF,TRBD1,few,TRBV28,TRBJ2-7
TGTGCCTGGAGTGTACAGTTAGGGGGCACTGAAGCTTTCTTT,CAWSVQLGGTEAFF,.,many,TRBV30,TRBJ1-1
TGTGCCAGCAATTGGGACGGAAAAGAGACCCAGTACTTC,CASNWDGKETQYF,.,many,TRBV6-1,TRBJ2-5
TGTGCCAGCAGTTACTCGAAAGCTGTACTGGTAAATGAGCAGTTCTTC,CASSYSKAVLVNEQFF,.,few,TRBV6-5,TRBJ2-1
TGTGCCAGCAGCCCCAGGGGTTCGAGAAAAGGGGAAAAACTGTTTTTT,CASSPRGSRKGEKLFF,.,many,TRBV7-2,TRBJ1-4
TGCGCCAGCAGTGAATCTAGAGTCTCCTACGAGCAGTACTTC,CASSESRVSYEQYF,.,many,TRBV10-2,TRBJ2-7
TGTGCCAGCAGGCAGGGGAACGAAAACATTCAGTACTTC,CASRQGNENIQYF,.,many,TRBV27,TRBJ2-4
TGTGCCAGCAGTTTGGGACAGGGGGAGAATGAGCAGTTCTTC,CASSLGQGENEQFF,TRBD1,few,TRBV27,TRBJ2-1
TGTGCCAGCAGCGTACGACAGGGGTACATTGAAGCTTTCTTT,CASSVRQGYIEAFF,TRBD1,many,TRBV6-1,TRBJ1-1
TGTGCCAGCAGTGTGATAGCCCCACCTAACTACGAGCAGTACTTC,CASSVIAPPNYEQYF,.,many,TRBV28,TRBJ2-7
TGTGCCAGCAGCCAGAGGCAGAAAAACATTCAGTACTTC,CASSQRQKNIQYF,.,many,TRBV3-1,TRBJ2-4
TGTGCCATCAGTGGGGCCGGGACCAATCAAGAGACCCAGTACTTC,CAISGAGTNQETQYF,.,.,TRBV10-3,TRBJ2-5
TGTGCCGGAGAGGACAGGGGGCTCTGGGCTGGGGCCAACATCCTGACTTTC,CAGEDRGLWAGANILTF,TRBD1,.,TRBV2,TRBJ2-6
TGTGCCACCAGCTGGGGACTAGCGGGGTCCGATGAGCAGTTCTTC,CATSWGLAGSDEQFF,TRBD2,many,TRBV15,TRBJ2-1
TGTGCCAGCACCCCCCCGGGCAGGGGCCGGTATAGCAATCAGCCCCAGCATTTT,CASTPPGRGRYSNQPQHF,.,many,TRBV28,TRBJ1-5
TGCAGTGCAGAACCCCCGGGGTTCTCCTACGAGCAGTACTTC,CSAEPPGFSYEQYF,.,many,TRBV20-1,TRBJ2-7
TGTGCCAGCAGCTTAGAACTAGCGGGGTGGGACGAGCAGTACTTC,CASSLELAGWDEQYF,TRBD2,many,TRBV11-2,TRBJ2-7
TGTGCCAGCAGGTCGGGACACCCAGGTGACTACACCTTC,CASRSGHPGDYTF,.,.,TRBV5-8,TRBJ1-2
TGTGCCAGCAGTAACCGGGGGCTCGGGACTGAAGCTTTCTTT,CASSNRGLGTEAFF,.,many,TRBV27,TRBJ1-1
TGTGCCAGTACCCCAGTGCCTTCAAATGAGCAGTTCTTC,CASTPVPSNEQFF,.,.,TRBV19,TRBJ2-1
TGTGCCACCAGCAGGGACAGTTACTACGAGCAGTACTTC,CATSRDSYYEQYF,.,.,TRBV15,TRBJ2-7
TGTGCCAGCTCCGTGGGGGGAGGTACAGATACGCAGTATTTT,CASSVGGGTDTQYF,.,.,TRBV25-1,TRBJ2-3
TGTGCCAGCTCACTCGCCAAGGGTCGGACCGGGGAGCTGTTTTTT,CASSLAKGRTGELFF,.,.,TRBV18,TRBJ2-2
TGTGCCAGCAGCCGTACTAGCGCGGCCCGGGAGCTGTTTTTT,CASSRTSAARELFF,TRBD2,.,TRBV28,TRBJ2-2
TGTGCCAGCAGACCGAGGAGCACTGACAATGAGCAGTTCTTC,CASRPRSTDNEQFF,.,few,TRBV6-1,TRBJ2-1
TGTGCCAGTTCCGACAGGGGTGGTAATTCACCCCTCCACTTT,CASSDRGGNSPLHF,TRBD1,many,TRBV19,TRBJ1-6
TGTGCCAGCAGCTTAGGGGGTCCGGGACTAGCGGGGGCAGATACGCAGTATTTT,CASSLGGPGLAGADTQYF,TRBD2,.,TRBV7-6,TRBJ2-3
TGCGCCAGCGCACCCGACACCACGTCCACCAATGAGCAGTTCTTC,CASAPDTTSTNEQFF,.,medium-sized,TRBV5-1,TRBJ2-1
TGTGCCACCAGCTCGGACAGCAAGCATGGCTACACCTTC,CATSSDSKHGYTF,.,many,TRBV24-1,TRBJ1-2
TGTGCCAGCAGTGACCCCGCGGGAGGGCCAGTTTTTGAGCAGTTCTTC,CASSDPAGGPVFEQFF,TRBD2,many,TRBV25-1,TRBJ2-1
TGTGCCAGCAGCTTAGCGGGGACAGGGCCCCCACTAGAGCAGTTCTTC,CASSLAGTGPPLEQFF,TRBD1,few,TRBV7-2,TRBJ2-1
TGCAGTGCTAGAGATCTACGGGGGGACAGGCGATATAGCAATCAGCCCCAGCATTTT,CSARDLRGDRRYSNQPQHF,TRBD1,.,TRBV20-1,TRBJ1-5